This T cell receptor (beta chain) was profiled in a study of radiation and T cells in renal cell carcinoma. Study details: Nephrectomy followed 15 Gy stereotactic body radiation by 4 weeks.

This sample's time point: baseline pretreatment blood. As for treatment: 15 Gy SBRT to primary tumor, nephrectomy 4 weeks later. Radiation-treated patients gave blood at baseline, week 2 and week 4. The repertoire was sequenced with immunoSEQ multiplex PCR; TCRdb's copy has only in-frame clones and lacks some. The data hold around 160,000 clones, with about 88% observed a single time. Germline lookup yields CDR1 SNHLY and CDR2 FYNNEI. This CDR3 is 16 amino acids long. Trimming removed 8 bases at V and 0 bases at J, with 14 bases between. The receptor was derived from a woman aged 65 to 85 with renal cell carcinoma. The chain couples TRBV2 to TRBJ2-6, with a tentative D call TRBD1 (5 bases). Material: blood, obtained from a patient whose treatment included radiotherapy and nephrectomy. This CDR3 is CASGHLIYSGANVLTF. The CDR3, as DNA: TGTGCCAGCGGACACCTCATCTACTCTGGGGCCAACGTCCTGACTTTC.